This T cell receptor beta chain was obtained from a study of shared clonotypes between healthy human individuals. After removal of 10 bases from V and 4 bases from J, the junction contained 7 bases not matched to a gene. The CDR3 runs 14 residues. Germline assignment: CDR1 ENHRY and CDR2 SYGVKD. Repertoires were generated with immunoSEQ multiplex PCR, while TCRdb's copy carries only in-frame clones and drops some. The sample has roughly 1 million clones; about 77% are singletons. Whole-study results and caveats: Some naive CD4 clonotypes, roughly 4.7%, turned up in common across several donors.

For this clone: Its antigen is still unknown.

Sequencing used memory CD4+ T cells sorted from blood. The sample's subset: CD45RA-negative fraction. The sequence derives from a man aged 18 to 35 in good health. The chain couples TRBV10-3 to TRBJ2-2, with 9 bases that match TRBD1. The CDR3 protein is CATGGQGGTGELFF. The CDR3 DNA follows: TGTGCCACAGGGGGACAGGGCGGCACCGGGGAGCTGTTTTTT.